A selection of T cell receptor beta chains follows, all from one sample in a study of blood T cell repertoires in COVID-19. The method was immunoSEQ multiplex PCR; TCRdb's version includes in-frame clones alone and lacks a portion of them. Found here are about 100,000 clones, about 91% of them singletons; the top ten hold under 7%. The material sequenced was peripheral blood. The origin of the receptors is a man aged 45-65 years with active or convalescent COVID-19. CDR3s include the opening cysteine and the closing phenylalanine or tryptophan. A D gene is named only where the DNA matches it firmly. A clone size is listed for some rows: how often the clone was seen (once, few, many), or a class if it is expanded.

d_gene,abundance,v_gene,j_gene,CDR3nt,CDR3aa
.,few,TRBV27,TRBJ2-7,TGTGCCAGCAGTCCTTACTCCTCAAGTGAATACGAGCAGTACTTC,CASSPYSSSEYEQYF
.,.,TRBV28,TRBJ2-6,TGTGCCAGCAGCTCAGGGTCTGGGGCCAACGTCCTGACTTTC,CASSSGSGANVLTF
TRBD2,.,TRBV5-4,TRBJ2-5,TGTGCCAGCAGCCCCTACCGCCAACTAGCGGGAGCTCGAGAGACCCAGTACTTC,CASSPYRQLAGARETQYF
TRBD2,.,TRBV4-2,TRBJ2-7,TGTGCCAGCAGCCCCTCACTAGCGTCCACCTACGAGCAGTACTTC,CASSPSLASTYEQYF
TRBD1,few,TRBV5-1,TRBJ2-4,TGCGCCAGCAGTTTGGACAGGGTCGAAGGTGGGGACATTCAGTACTTC,CASSLDRVEGGDIQYF
.,.,TRBV7-9,TRBJ2-5,TGTGCCAGCAGCCCTAGTGGGGGAGGAGAGACCCAGTACTTC,CASSPSGGGETQYF
.,once,TRBV6-5,TRBJ1-6,TGTGCCAGCAGTCCCTTTGGGGGGGCGAATTCACCCCTCCACTTT,CASSPFGGANSPLHF
TRBD2,.,TRBV11-3,TRBJ2-3,TGTGCCAGCAGCCCGTCTAGCGGGTATAAAGTCGATACGCAGTATTTT,CASSPSSGYKVDTQYF
.,.,TRBV3-1/TRBV3-2,TRBJ1-2,TGTGCCAGCAGCCCCAGGCTGGGGGGGGCGAGAGGCTACACCTTC,CASSPRLGGARGYTF
.,.,TRBV3-1/TRBV3-2,TRBJ1-3,TGTGCCAGCAGCCATCTGACAGCCTTCTCTGGAAACACCATATATTTT,CASSHLTAFSGNTIYF
.,.,TRBV19,TRBJ2-6,TGTGCCAGTAGTATAGATCTGTCCTCTGGGGCCAACGTCCTGACTTTC,CASSIDLSSGANVLTF
.,.,TRBV30,TRBJ1-1,TGTGCCTGGAGTGGGCGGACTGAAGCTTTCTTT,CAWSGRTEAFF
TRBD2,once,TRBV5-4,TRBJ2-5,TGTGCCAGCAGCTCCTCGGGTGCAGCGGGAGTAAGGGAGACCCAGTACTTC,CASSSSGAAGVRETQYF
TRBD2,.,TRBV28,TRBJ2-2,TGTGCCAGCAGTCACCCACCGGGACTAGCGGGCCCCCGGGAAGACACCGGGGAGCTGTTTTTT,CASSHPPGLAGPREDTGELFF
TRBD2,.,TRBV6-2/TRBV6-3,TRBJ2-1,TGTGCCAGCAGTGACGGACTAGCGGGAGCCTTTGATGAGCAGTTCTTC,CASSDGLAGAFDEQFF
TRBD2,.,TRBV11-3,TRBJ2-5,TGTGCCAGCAGCTTAGCGGGAGGGCCGTCAGAGACCCAGTACTTC,CASSLAGGPSETQYF
.,.,TRBV19,TRBJ1-3,TGTGCCAGCCAGGGACTAGGCGTAAACACCATATATTTT,CASQGLGVNTIYF
TRBD2,.,TRBV30,TRBJ2-7,TGTGCCTGGAGTAGATGGGGGGGGTGGTCGAATTCGGGCGAGCAGTACTTC,CAWSRWGGWSNSGEQYF
TRBD1,.,TRBV5-1,TRBJ1-1,TGCGCCAGCAGCTTGGAGACAGGGGTGACTGAAGCTTTCTTT,CASSLETGVTEAFF
.,few,TRBV4-3,TRBJ1-1,TGCGCCAGCAGCCAGTTTGGAGGGAGCGGCACTGAAGCTTTCTTT,CASSQFGGSGTEAFF
.,.,TRBV27,TRBJ1-4,TGTGCCAGCAGTTTGGCTAGTTCAGGGAGGGAAAATGAAAAACTGTTTTTT,CASSLASSGRENEKLFF
.,few,TRBV29-1,TRBJ1-5,TGCAGCGTTGTAGAGGCAGGCCTAAATCAGCCCCAGCATTTT,CSVVEAGLNQPQHF
.,few,TRBV24-1,TRBJ2-3,TGTGCCACCAGTGATCCCGGGGTTCCCCCAGATACGCAGTATTTT,CATSDPGVPPDTQYF
TRBD1,.,TRBV28,TRBJ2-7,TGTGCCAGCAGCCAAGGGGGCAGGTCATCCTACGAGCAGTACTTC,CASSQGGRSSYEQYF